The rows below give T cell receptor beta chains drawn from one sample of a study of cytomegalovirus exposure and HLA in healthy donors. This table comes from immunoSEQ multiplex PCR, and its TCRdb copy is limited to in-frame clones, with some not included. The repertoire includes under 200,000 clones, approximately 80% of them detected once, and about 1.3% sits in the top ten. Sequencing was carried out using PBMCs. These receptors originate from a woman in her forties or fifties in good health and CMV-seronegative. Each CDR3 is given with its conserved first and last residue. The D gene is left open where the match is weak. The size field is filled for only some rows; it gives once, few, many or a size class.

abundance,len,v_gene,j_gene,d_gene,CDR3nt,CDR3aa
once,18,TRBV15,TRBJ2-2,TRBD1,TGTGCCACCAGCTCTCCAGGGCGGACAGGGAAGAACACCGGGGAGCTGTTTTTT,CATSSPGRTGKNTGELFF
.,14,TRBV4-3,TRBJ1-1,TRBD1,TGCGCCAGCAGTAGGACAGGGGGCACCACTGAAGCTTTCTTT,CASSRTGGTTEAFF
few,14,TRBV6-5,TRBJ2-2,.,TGTGCCAGCAGTTACTTAACAAACACCGGGGAGCTGTTTTTT,CASSYLTNTGELFF
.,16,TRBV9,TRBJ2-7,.,TGTGCCAGCAGCCTCCAAGGGGGCGGGAGGACCTACGAGCAGTACTTC,CASSLQGGGRTYEQYF
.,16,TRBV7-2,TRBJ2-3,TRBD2,TGTGCCAGCAGCCCCCATTCGCGGGGGGTCGCAGATACGCAGTATTTT,CASSPHSRGVADTQYF
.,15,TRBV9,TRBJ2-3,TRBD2,TGTGCCAGCAGCGCCTCCGGGACTAGCGCAGATACGCAGTATTTT,CASSASGTSADTQYF
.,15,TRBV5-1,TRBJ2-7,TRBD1,TGCGCCAGCAGCTTGGCCCCCACAGGGGGCTACGAGCAGTACTTC,CASSLAPTGGYEQYF
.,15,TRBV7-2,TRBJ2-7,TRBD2,TGTGCCAGCAGCCCATCACTAGCGGGAACTTACGAGCAGTACTTC,CASSPSLAGTYEQYF
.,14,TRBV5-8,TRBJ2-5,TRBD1,TGTGCCAGCAGCCTGACAGGGAATCAAGAGACCCAGTACTTC,CASSLTGNQETQYF
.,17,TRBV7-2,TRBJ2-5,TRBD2,TGTGCCAGCAGCTTAGCGACTCGGGGGGGATACCAAGAGACCCAGTACTTC,CASSLATRGGYQETQYF
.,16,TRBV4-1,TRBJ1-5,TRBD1,TGCGCCAGCAGCCAAGAGCCTGACAGGGTCGGGGGGGCCCAGCATTTT,CASSQEPDRVGGAQHF
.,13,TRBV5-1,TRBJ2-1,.,TGCGCCAGCAGCTTCGCAGGGGCGAATGAGCAGTTCTTC,CASSFAGANEQFF
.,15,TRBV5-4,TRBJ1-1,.,TGTGCCAGCAGCTTGGCCCGGCGGGGGTTGACTGAAGCTTTCTTT,CASSLARRGLTEAFF
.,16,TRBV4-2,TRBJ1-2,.,TGTGCCAGCAGCCAAGGCCACCGGGAAGTGGGGTATGGCTACACCTTC,CASSQGHREVGYGYTF
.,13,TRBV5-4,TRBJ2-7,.,TGTGCCAGCAGCTTGCAGGGATCCCACGAGCAGTACTTC,CASSLQGSHEQYF
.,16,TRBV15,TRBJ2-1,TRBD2,TGTGCCACCAGCAGAGATAGGGGGACTAGATCTCTGGAGCAGTTCTTC,CATSRDRGTRSLEQFF
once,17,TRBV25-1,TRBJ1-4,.,TGTGCCAGCAGTTTGAGCCGTGTGGCAGGGCTAAATGAAAAACTGTTTTTT,CASSLSRVAGLNEKLFF
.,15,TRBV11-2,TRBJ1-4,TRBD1,TGTGCCAGCAGCCCAAACAGGGGGAAGGGTGAAAAACTGTTTTTT,CASSPNRGKGEKLFF
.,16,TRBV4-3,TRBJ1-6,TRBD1,TGCGCCAGCAGCCCGAAACCGGGACAGGGTTACTCACCCCTCCACTTT,CASSPKPGQGYSPLHF
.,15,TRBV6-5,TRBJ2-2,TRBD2,TGTGCCAGCAGTTATTGGGCGGGGGTCACCGGGGAGCTGTTTTTT,CASSYWAGVTGELFF
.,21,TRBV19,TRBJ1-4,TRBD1,TGTGCCAGTAGTCTCACGACTCAGGGGGCGGGAAGGAGCGCAACTAATGAAAAACTGTTTTTT,CASSLTTQGAGRSATNEKLFF
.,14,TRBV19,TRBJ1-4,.,TGTGCCAGTAGGAACAGCCCAACTAATGAAAAACTGTTTTTT,CASRNSPTNEKLFF
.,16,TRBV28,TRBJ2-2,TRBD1,TGTGCCAGCAGTTCTCAGGGACAGGGGGTATCCGGGGAGCTGTTTTTT,CASSSQGQGVSGELFF
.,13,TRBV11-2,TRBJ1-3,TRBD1,TGTGCCAGCAGCAAGGGACAGGGAAACACCATATATTTT,CASSKGQGNTIYF
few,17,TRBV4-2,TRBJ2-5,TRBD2,TGTGCCAGCAGCCAAGAGGGTACTAGCGGGGGGGCTGAGACCCAGTACTTC,CASSQEGTSGGAETQYF
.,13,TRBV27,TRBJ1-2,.,TGTGCCAGCAGTCCAGCAGGGTACTATGGCTACACCTTC,CASSPAGYYGYTF
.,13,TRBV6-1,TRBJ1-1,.,TGTGCCAGCAGTGACCAAATGAACACTGAAGCTTTCTTT,CASSDQMNTEAFF
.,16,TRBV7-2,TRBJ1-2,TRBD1,TGTGCCAGCAGCTTAGTAGAGGTCACAGGGGGGATTGGCTACACCTTC,CASSLVEVTGGIGYTF
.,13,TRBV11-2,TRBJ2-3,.,TGTGCCAGCAGCCCAATCCCAGCAGATACGCAGTATTTT,CASSPIPADTQYF
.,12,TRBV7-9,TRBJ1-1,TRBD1,TGTGCCAGCAGCAGGGACAGCACTGAAGCTTTCTTT,CASSRDSTEAFF